This TCR beta chain was recovered during a study of cytomegalovirus exposure and HLA in healthy donors. Findings and caveats of the study: In vitro work confirmed that three CMV-associated chains recognize CMV antigens.

Concerning this clone itself: Antigen: not known.

Using immunoSEQ multiplex PCR, the repertoire was profiled, and TCRdb retains in-frame clones only, with some absent. The sample carries about 48,000 clones, 88% recorded once. V shed 5 bases, J shed 9 bases, and the junction held 7 bases outside the gene matches. The CDR3 runs to 14 residues. Germline lookup yields CDR1 MDHEN and CDR2 SYDVKM. This sequence joins TRBV28 and TRBJ2-7; 13 nucleotides align to TRBD2. This receptor was taken from a woman aged 30 to 39 in good health and CMV-seronegative. The sequenced sample was PBMCs. The CDR3 reads CASSITSGRAWQYF. DNA of the CDR3: TGTGCCAGCAGTATAACTAGCGGGAGGGCCTGGCAGTACTTC.